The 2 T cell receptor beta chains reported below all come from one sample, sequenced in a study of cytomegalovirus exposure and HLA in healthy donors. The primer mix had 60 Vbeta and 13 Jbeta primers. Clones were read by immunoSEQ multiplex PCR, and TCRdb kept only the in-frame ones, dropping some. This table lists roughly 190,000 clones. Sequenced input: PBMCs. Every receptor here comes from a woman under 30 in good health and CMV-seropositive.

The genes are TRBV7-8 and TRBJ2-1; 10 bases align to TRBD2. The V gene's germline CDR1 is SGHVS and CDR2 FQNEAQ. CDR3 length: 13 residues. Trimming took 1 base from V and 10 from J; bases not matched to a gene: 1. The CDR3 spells CASSLGAGGEQFF. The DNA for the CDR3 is TGTGCCAGCAGCTTAGGAGCGGGGGGGGAGCAGTTCTTC.

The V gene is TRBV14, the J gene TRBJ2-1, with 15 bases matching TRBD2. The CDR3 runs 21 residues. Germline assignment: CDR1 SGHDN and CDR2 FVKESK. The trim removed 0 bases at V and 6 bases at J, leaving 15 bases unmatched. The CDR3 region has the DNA TGTGCCAGCAGCCAAGATCTAGGACTAGCGGGAGGGCACTGGTTTATCAATGAGCAGTTCTTC. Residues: CASSQDLGLAGGHWFINEQFF.